What follows are 14 T cell receptor beta chains derived from one specimen sequenced in a study of radiotherapy plus CTLA-4 blockade in lung cancer. The protocol was immunoSEQ multiplex PCR, while the TCRdb copy is restricted to in-frame clones and leaves out a portion. The sample lists some 98,000 clones; 82% were seen once. The specimen comprised peripheral blood, sampled from a patient treated with radiotherapy plus ipilimumab. These receptors were taken from a human donor with non-small cell lung cancer who had a partial response to radiotherapy plus ipilimumab.

This chain connects TRBV13 to TRBJ2-3, with TRBD2 matching 11 bases. The ends lost 4 bases at V and 0 bases at J; junction bases unmatched: 6. The CDR3 contains 17 residues. Germline CDR1 and CDR2: PRHDT and FYEKMQ (reference sequence). The CDR3 DNA is TGTGCCAGCAGCTCGGGGGGACTAGCGGTTAGCACAGATACGCAGTATTTT. Its translation is CASSSGGLAVSTDTQYF.

The J gene is TRBJ1-6, the V gene TRBV15; D is unresolved. The CDR3 totals 20 residues. The V gene's germline CDR1 is LNHNV and CDR2 YYDKDF (reference sequence). V lost 0 bases, J lost 0 bases, and 18 bases lay in between. The CDR3 bases are TGTGCCACCAGCAGAGATCCTCCGGGAGGCCCGAGCTCCTATAATTCACCCCTCCACTTT. As protein: CATSRDPPGGPSSYNSPLHF.

This chain uses TRBV5-4 with TRBJ2-2; 8 nucleotides agree with TRBD1. Germline V gene lookup returns CDR1 SGHNT and CDR2 YYREEE (reference sequence). Trimming cost V 5 bases and J 0 bases; bases outside gene matches: 3. The CDR3 runs 15 residues. CDR3 protein: CASRKGQANTGELFF. The CDR3 region has the DNA TGTGCCAGCAGGAAGGGACAGGCGAACACCGGGGAGCTGTTTTTT.

This clone was recorded a few times. One end of the junction fails to match germline, which may point to a read error. This chain uses TRBV11-2 with TRBJ1-2, with 7 nucleotides matching TRBD1. CDR3 length: 13 residues. The V gene's germline CDR1 is SGHAT and CDR2 FQNNGV. The CDR3 DNA reads as TGTGCCAGCAGCCTAGACAGGGATGGTGGCTACACCTTC. Residues: CASSLDRDGGYTF.

Concerning this clone: The same CDR3 arises from other DNA sequences in this sample as well. The chain employs TRBV5-1 and TRBJ1-2; D unclear. Germline-derived CDR1 and CDR2 are SGHRS and YFSETQ. This CDR3 contains 14 residues. V was pared by 4 bases and J by 2 bases, with 12 bases between. As DNA, the CDR3 is TGCGCCAGCAGCCTCGAGACACCGAACTATGGCTACACCTTC. As protein: CASSLETPNYGYTF.

In this sample, this clone turned up once. The J gene is TRBJ2-1, the V gene TRBV29-1; no definite D call. V gave up 7 bases and J gave up 5 bases, with 15 bases separating them. The CDR3 is made up of 13 amino acids. In germline, CDR1 is SQVTM, CDR2 ANQGSEA. CDR3 loop: CSAGAVPHNEQFF. DNA of the CDR3: TGCAGCGCCGGAGCCGTTCCGCACAATGAGCAGTTCTTC.

The chain couples TRBV7-2 to TRBJ2-5; TRBD2 aligns across 8 bases. The CDR3 is made up of 17 amino acids. Germline assignment: CDR1 SGHTA and CDR2 FQGNSA. V shed 3 bases, J shed 5 bases, and the junction held 14 bases outside the gene matches. Here the CDR3 reads CASSFMPSGRGRETQYF. CDR3 bases: TGTGCCAGCAGCTTCATGCCCAGCGGGAGAGGGAGGGAGACCCAGTACTTC. Drawing the rest from reference TRBV7-2 and TRBJ2-5, the complete variable domain is GAGVSQSPSNKVTEKGKDVELRCDPISGHTALYWYRQSLGQGLEFLIYFQGNSAPDKSGLPSDRFSAERTGGSVSTLTIQRTQQEDSAVYLCASSFMPSGRGRETQYFGPGTRLLVL.

The chain couples TRBV5-1 to TRBJ2-2; the match to TRBD2 covers 7 bases. Germline values: CDR1 SGHRS, CDR2 YFSETQ. This CDR3 comprises 13 residues. With 7 bases clipped from V and 5 bases from J, the junction kept 5 bases outside the gene matches. CDR3 sequence (DNA): TGCGCCAGCTCCGGGGGAGGGACCGGGGAGCTGTTTTTT. This codes for CASSGGGTGELFF.

This chain joins TRBV19 and TRBJ2-7, with 14 bases lining up with TRBD2. V shed 5 bases, J shed 3 bases, and the junction held 3 bases outside the gene matches. CDR1 is LNHDA and CDR2 is SQIVND in the germline V gene (reference sequence). This CDR3 spans 15 amino acids. CDR3 DNA sequence: TGTGCCAGTAGTCTTGGACTAGCGGGAGGCTACGAGCAGTACTTC. Translated: CASSLGLAGGYEQYF.

The chain recombines TRBV7-9 with TRBJ2-5; TRBD2 matches at 9 bases. The CDR3 runs to 16 residues. Germline V lookup: CDR1 SEHNR, CDR2 FQNEAQ (reference sequence). J was trimmed by 4 bases and V by 5 bases; bases with no gene match: 11. CDR3 amino acids: CASSPPLSGRGETQYF. The DNA for the CDR3 is TGTGCCAGCAGCCCACCCCTTAGCGGGAGAGGAGAGACCCAGTACTTC.

The chain uses TRBV30 and TRBJ2-3; 9 positions agree with TRBD2. From germline, CDR1 is GTSNPN and CDR2 SVGIG (reference sequence). The trim removed 4 bases at V and 0 bases at J, leaving 2 bases unmatched. This CDR3 is built from 14 residues. The CDR3 loop is CAWTSGTSTDTQYF. CDR3 DNA: TGTGCCTGGACTAGCGGGACGAGCACAGATACGCAGTATTTT. The full variable domain, its missing parts supplied by reference TRBV30 and TRBJ2-3, is SQTIHQWPATLVQPVGSPLSLECTVEGTSNPNLYWYRQAAGRGLQLLFYSVGIGQISSEVPQNLSASRPQDRQFILSSKKLLLSDSGFYLCAWTSGTSTDTQYFGPGTRLTVL.

The chain employs TRBV7-2 and TRBJ2-3; D remains unclear. Germline CDR1 reads SGHTA; CDR2 reads FQGNSA. The ends were cut back, 1 base at V and 1 base at J, with 9 bases in the middle. The CDR3 contains 15 residues. The CDR3 DNA follows: TGTGCCAGCAGCTTAGTGGCTGGAGGCACAGATACGCAGTATTTT. This encodes CASSLVAGGTDTQYF.

The chain joins TRBV30 to TRBJ2-2; TRBD2 agrees at 9 bases. Germline trimming cut 2 bases from V and 4 bases from J; bases unmatched to any gene: 5. The CDR3 is 15 amino acids. Germline CDR1 reads GTSNPN; CDR2 reads SVGIG (reference sequence). The CDR3 nucleotides read TGTGCCTGGAGTAGGCGGGAGGGCTTCACCGGGGAGCTGTTTTTT. It yields the protein CAWSRREGFTGELFF.

This clone was found once. This chain connects TRBV7-2 to TRBJ2-3, with a tentative D call TRBD2 (5 bases). Trimming removed 4 bases at V and 0 bases at J, with 11 bases between. The CDR3 spans 15 residues. Germline V gene sequence: CDR1 SGHTA, CDR2 FQGNSA. CDR3 sequence reads: CASSSSGVSTDTQYF. The CDR3 DNA reads TGTGCCAGCAGCTCTTCCGGGGTGAGCACAGATACGCAGTATTTT.